The following is a T cell receptor (beta chain) sequence with its context. These data originate in a study of T-cell reconstitution after alpha-beta-depleted transplantation in children. The TCRbeta library was prepared with unique molecular identifiers. TCRdb re-analysed the PCR reads in MiXCR, keeping a single row per CDR3 protein. The sample lists fewer than 750,000 distinct CDR3 sequences, 25% to 30% occurring once. Unmatched junction bases numbered 13, after V lost 5 bases and J lost 5 bases. The CDR3 is 16 residues long. The rearrangement uses TRBV12-3 or TRBV12-4 and TRBJ2-5, with 8 bases identical to TRBD2. The receptor was derived from a boy younger than two with Wiskott-Aldrich syndrome, due to receive a stem cell transplant. The sample consisted of PBMCs, taken before TCRalphabeta/CD19-depleted stem cell transplant. DNA of the CDR3: TGTGCCAGCAGTCACTTCGGAGCGGGAGAGGGTGAGACCCAGTACTTC. Translating it yields CASSHFGAGEGETQYF.